The 9 T cell receptor beta chains given below trace back to one sample, sequenced in a study of identical twins. TCRdb used MiXCR to reprocess the 5' RACE reads, holding one entry per CDR3 protein. Among around 18,000 distinct CDR3 sequences listed, approximately 71% were seen once. The sequencing sample was made of memory (CD45RO+) T cells sorted from blood. These receptor sequences come from a woman aged 18-29 years in good health. This table probably holds off-target reads from a library built for another chain.

The rearrangement uses TRBV7-2 and TRBJ2-7, with D unresolved. The V gene lost 1 base and the J gene lost 5 bases, with 15 bases spanning the gap. The CDR3 is 15 residues long. Per the germline V gene, CDR1 is SGHTA and CDR2 is FQGNSA. CDR3 nucleotides: TGTGCCAGCAGCTTAGATAATGTAGGGTCCGACGAGCAGTACTTC. Translating it yields CASSLDNVGSDEQYF.

The chain employs TRBV7-9 and TRBJ2-7, with D possibly TRBD1 on 7 matching bases. The CDR3 runs 15 residues. CDR1 and CDR2 (germline): SEHNR, FQNEAQ (reference sequence). Trimming stripped 5 bases from V and 4 bases from J, with 18 bases between. CDR3 residues: CASSHTRQGGYEQYF. CDR3 DNA: TGTGCCAGCAGCCACACTCGGCAGGGGGGTTACGAGCAGTACTTC. Complete variable domain (other parts from reference TRBV7-9 and TRBJ2-7): DTGVSQNPRHKITKRGQNVTFRCDPISEHNRLYWYRQTLGQGPEFLTYFQNEAQLEKSRLLSDRFSAERPKGSFSTLEIQRTEQGDSAMYLCASSHTRQGGYEQYFGPGTRLTVT.

The chain joins TRBV7-3 to TRBJ2-1; 9 bases line up with TRBD2. The CDR3 runs 15 residues. CDR1 SGHTA and CDR2 FQGTGA come from the germline V gene. V lost 3 bases and J lost 6; bases outside the gene matches: 6. The CDR3 coding sequence is TGTGCCAGCAGCTTGGCGGGAGGGCCCCCCAATGAGCAGTTCTTC. Protein product: CASSLAGGPPNEQFF.

The rearrangement links TRBV23-1 to TRBJ2-1; 9 nucleotides line up with TRBD2. TRBV23-1 is identified as an open reading frame with a role that is uncertain. This CDR3 has 17 amino acids. Trimming at V came to 7 bases and at J to 0 bases, leaving 10 bases not matched to a gene. CDR3: CASMPPSGISSYNEQFF. The CDR3 DNA sequence: TGCGCCAGCATGCCCCCTAGCGGGATAAGCTCCTACAATGAGCAGTTCTTC.

The chain links TRBV28 to TRBJ2-7; D unresolved. CDR3 length: 14 amino acids. Germline assignment: CDR1 MDHEN and CDR2 SYDVKM. V was pared by 7 bases and J by 6 bases, with 19 bases between. The CDR3 DNA is TGTGCCAGCAACGAAGGCCGCGGTACGAGCGAGCAGTACTTC. Its protein is CASNEGRGTSEQYF. The full variable domain, in which reference TRBV28 and TRBJ2-7 provide the parts outside the CDR3, is DVKVTQSSRYLVKRTGEKVFLECVQDMDHENMFWYRQDPGLGLRLIYFSYDVKMKEKGDIPEGYSVSREKKERFSLILESASTNQTSMYLCASNEGRGTSEQYFGPGTRLTVT.

The chain carries TRBV12-3 or TRBV12-4 and TRBJ2-7; TRBD2 matches 7 bases. V trimming: 3 bases; J trimming: 2 bases; junction bases outside the gene matches: 4. The CDR3 extends over 14 amino acids. The CDR3 sequence is CASSFGGGTYEQYF. The CDR3, as DNA: TGTGCCAGCAGTTTTGGGGGAGGGACCTACGAGCAGTACTTC.

The V and J genes are TRBV20-1 and TRBJ2-5; no firm D call. Germline lookup yields CDR1 DFQATT and CDR2 SNEGSKA (reference sequence). The CDR3 has 12 residues. With 0 bases removed from V and 5 bases from J, the gap between germline ends came to 7 bases. The CDR3 region has the DNA TGCAGTGCTAGAGAGGGGAAGGAGACCCAGTACTTC. Encoded protein: CSAREGKETQYF.

V gene TRBV29-1 combines with J gene TRBJ2-1; TRBD2 matches at 10 bases. The CDR3 has 14 residues. Per germline, CDR1 SQVTM and CDR2 ANQGSEA. The junction had 8 bases not matched to a gene; V was cut back by 5 bases and J by 7 bases. CDR3 sequence reads: CSVKAGGPGNEQFF. As DNA, the CDR3 is TGCAGCGTTAAAGCGGGAGGGCCGGGTAATGAGCAGTTCTTC.

A single count supports this clonotype. V and J are TRBV11-1 and TRBJ2-5; no definite D call. Trimming removed 6 bases at V and 5 bases at J, with 22 bases between. The CDR3 runs 16 residues. The germline gives CDR1 SGHAT, CDR2 FQDESV (reference sequence). The CDR3 DNA sequence: TGTGCCAGCAGTTCAATCGGCGGAAAAATCCGGGAGACCCAGTACTTC. This sequence encodes CASSSIGGKIRETQYF.